A selection of T cell receptor beta chains follows, all from one sample in a study of blood T cell repertoires in COVID-19. Repertoires were generated with immunoSEQ multiplex PCR, while TCRdb's copy carries only in-frame clones and drops some. Of around 270,000 clones detected, 88% appear once; the ten largest clones hold around 3%. The specimen was PBMCs or T cells enriched from blood (not recorded which). The origin of the receptors is a woman in her thirties or forties who had been exposed to COVID-19. CDR3s include the opening cysteine and the closing phenylalanine or tryptophan. The D gene is left open where the match is weak. A row's size may be missing; if present it is once, few, many or a size class.

d_call	j_call	clone_size	v_call	cdr3_aa	cdr3_nt
.	TRBJ2-7	few	TRBV11-2	CASSSGPVSYEQYF	TGTGCCAGCAGTAGCGGACCCGTCTCCTACGAGCAGTACTTC
TRBD1	TRBJ1-5	.	TRBV6-1	CASSEGQLNSNQPQHF	TGTGCCAGCAGTGAGGGACAGTTAAATAGCAATCAGCCCCAGCATTTT
TRBD1	TRBJ2-7	.	TRBV6-5	CASTTGGTYEQYF	TGTGCCAGCACCACAGGGGGGACCTACGAGCAGTACTTC
.	TRBJ2-3	.	TRBV5-1	CASSLEIITDTQYF	TGCGCCAGCAGCTTGGAAATAATCACAGATACGCAGTATTTT
.	TRBJ1-1	.	TRBV28	CASSPPGFLEAFF	TGTGCCAGCAGTCCACCCGGTTTCCTTGAAGCTTTCTTT
.	TRBJ2-5	.	TRBV3-1/TRBV3-2	CASSQDRAGQETQYF	TGTGCCAGCAGCCAAGATAGGGCAGGGCAAGAGACCCAGTACTTC
TRBD2	TRBJ2-7	once	TRBV6-5	CASSPGGLEYEQYF	TGTGCCAGCAGTCCGGGAGGTCTAGAGTACGAGCAGTACTTC
.	TRBJ2-5	few	TRBV5-1	CASSLVGRLEGETQYF	TGCGCCAGCAGCTTGGTCGGCAGGCTGGAGGGAGAGACCCAGTACTTC
.	TRBJ1-5	.	TRBV6-2/TRBV6-3	CASSYVTPRGNQPQHF	TGTGCCAGCAGTTACGTGACTCCCCGGGGCAATCAGCCCCAGCATTTT
TRBD1	TRBJ1-2	once	TRBV19	CASRTGTGTNYGYTF	TGTGCCAGTAGAACCGGGACAGGGACTAACTATGGCTACACCTTC
.	TRBJ1-5	.	TRBV27	CASRAAGHSRAYSNQPQHF	TGTGCCAGCAGAGCAGCCGGACACTCAAGAGCATATAGCAATCAGCCCCAGCATTTT
.	TRBJ2-3	.	TRBV7-3	CANIMVTQYF	TGTGCCAACATTATGGTTACGCAGTATTTT
.	TRBJ1-5	.	TRBV7-2	CASSTGGPNQPQHF	TGTGCCAGCAGCACCGGGGGGCCCAATCAGCCCCAGCATTTT
.	TRBJ1-2	.	TRBV30	CAWNLFGGANYGYTF	TGTGCCTGGAATCTGTTCGGAGGGGCTAACTATGGCTACACCTTC
.	TRBJ1-4	.	TRBV28	CASSRGEGGINEKLFF	TGTGCCAGCAGTCGGGGGGAAGGGGGGATTAATGAAAAACTGTTTTTT
.	TRBJ2-4	.	TRBV5-4	CASSSQGRGSKNIQYF	TGTGCCAGCAGCTCCCAGGGCAGGGGAAGCAAAAACATTCAGTACTTC
TRBD1	TRBJ1-1	few	TRBV29-1	CSVRTGGSTEAFF	TGCAGCGTGAGGACAGGGGGAAGCACTGAAGCTTTCTTT
.	TRBJ1-1	.	TRBV9	CASSARQEDLNTEAFF	TGTGCCAGCAGCGCGCGACAGGAAGACCTGAACACTGAAGCTTTCTTT
TRBD2	TRBJ2-5	.	TRBV7-2	CASSLARGGDQETQYF	TGTGCCAGCAGCTTAGCGCGGGGGGGGGACCAAGAGACCCAGTACTTC
.	TRBJ1-5	.	TRBV6-5	CASSNTDNQPQHF	TGTGCCAGCAGCAACACAGACAATCAGCCCCAGCATTTT
.	TRBJ1-4	.	TRBV11-3	CASSLGRQPNEKLFF	TGTGCCAGCAGCTTGGGCAGGCAGCCAAATGAAAAACTGTTTTTT
.	TRBJ1-1	.	TRBV3-1/TRBV3-2	CASSQALEAFF	TGTGCCAGCAGCCAAGCCCTAGAAGCTTTCTTT
TRBD1	TRBJ1-2	.	TRBV19	CASSIVKSWTGNYGYTF	TGTGCCAGTAGTATAGTAAAAAGCTGGACAGGTAACTATGGCTACACCTTC
.	TRBJ1-3	.	TRBV13	CASSLGFGTQGGNTIYF	TGTGCCAGCAGCTTAGGTTTCGGGACACAAGGTGGAAACACCATATATTTT